A selection of T cell receptor beta chains follows, all from one sample in a study of T-cell reconstitution after alpha-beta-depleted transplantation in children. TCRdb analysed the PCR reads with MiXCR anew, one entry per CDR3 protein. The table lists 400,000 to 550,000 distinct CDR3 sequences, about 11% of them singletons. The specimen comprised PBMCs, sampled before TCRalphabeta/CD19-depleted stem cell transplant. These receptors were taken from a child aged 2-9 years with inherited bone marrow failure, due to receive a stem cell transplant. Both conserved end residues are trimmed from each CDR3. Some rows have no size entry. The others give once, few or many, or a class for an expanded clone.

size	V	J	CDR3
many	TRBV28	TRBJ2-1	ATADPYNEQF
many	TRBV6-2/TRBV6-3	TRBJ2-7	ASSYSGRTYEQY
few	TRBV19	TRBJ2-7	ASSILLGEGSPYEQY
many	TRBV5-1	TRBJ1-1	ASSPWTLGTEAF
many	TRBV20-1	TRBJ1-1	SGWYSNTEAF
many	TRBV27	TRBJ1-5	ASSEFDSNQPQH
many	TRBV29-1	TRBJ1-2	SALDRGDYGYT
many	TRBV7-9	TRBJ1-4	ASSPRGRGNEKLF
once	TRBV19	TRBJ2-1	ASSIPATGQGATYDEQF
many	TRBV10-3	TRBJ2-1	AISETGQGHNEQF
many	TRBV30	TRBJ1-5	AWSVSWLNQPQH
-	TRBV3-1	TRBJ2-2	ASSHGPSGAGGELF
many	TRBV7-9	TRBJ2-7	ASSLAGLADEQY
many	TRBV5-1	TRBJ1-1	ASSIRDGMNTEAF
many	TRBV29-1	TRBJ2-7	SVEMGGSYEQY
-	TRBV5-4	TRBJ1-2	ASSLDGTDYGYT